Given below is one T cell receptor (beta chain) in context. Its antigen is unidentified. The authors produced TCR alpha and TCR beta cDNA libraries with sample barcodes and UMIs by 5'RACE using constant-segment primers. TCRdb redid the calling of the 5' RACE reads with MiXCR, one entry per CDR3 protein. The sample records hundreds of thousands of distinct CDR3 sequences, 15% to 20% being singletons. Germline values: CDR1 MNHEY, CDR2 SVGAGI. This CDR3 contains 14 residues. With V trimmed by 7 bases and J by 3 bases, 6 bases remained unmatched. These data come from a study of T-cell memory formation after mild COVID-19. The study's findings and limits: The finding that pre-infection memory included some responding clones suggested that cross-reactive memory joined. A balance of CD4 and CD8 characterized clones contracting day 15 to 85, whereas later expanders leaned CD4+. Those CD4+ clones that contracted were mainly in CM and EM (CD8+ ones in EMRA).

This clonotype was sampled from a man in his late teens or twenties who had mild COVID-19 (a few samples of this study predate the infection). Cell type and time point are not known. This chain joins TRBV6-5 and TRBJ1-1, with TRBD1 identical over 9 bases. Sequenced material: PBMCs or a T cell subset sorted from them (not recorded which). The CDR3 nucleotides read TGTGCCAGCACCCTAACAGGGGGCCACACTGAAGCTTTCTTT. It codes for CASTLTGGHTEAFF.